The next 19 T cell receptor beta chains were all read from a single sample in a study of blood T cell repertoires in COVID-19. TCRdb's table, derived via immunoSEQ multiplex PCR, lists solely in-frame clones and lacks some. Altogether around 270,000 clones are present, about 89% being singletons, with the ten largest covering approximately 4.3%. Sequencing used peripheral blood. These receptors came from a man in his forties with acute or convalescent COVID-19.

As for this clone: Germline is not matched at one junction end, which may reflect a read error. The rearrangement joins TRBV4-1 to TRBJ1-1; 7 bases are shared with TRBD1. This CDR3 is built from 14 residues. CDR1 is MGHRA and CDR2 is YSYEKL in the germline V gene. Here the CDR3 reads CASSHRQGNIEAFF. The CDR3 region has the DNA TGCGCCAGCAGCCACAGACAGGGTAACATTGAAGCTTTCTTT.

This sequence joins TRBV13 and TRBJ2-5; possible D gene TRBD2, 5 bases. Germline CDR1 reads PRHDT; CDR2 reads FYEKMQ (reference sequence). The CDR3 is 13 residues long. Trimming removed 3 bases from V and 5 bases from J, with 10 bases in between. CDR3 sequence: CASSFRTGETQYF. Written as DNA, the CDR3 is TGTGCCAGCAGCTTTCGGACTGGGGAGACCCAGTACTTC.

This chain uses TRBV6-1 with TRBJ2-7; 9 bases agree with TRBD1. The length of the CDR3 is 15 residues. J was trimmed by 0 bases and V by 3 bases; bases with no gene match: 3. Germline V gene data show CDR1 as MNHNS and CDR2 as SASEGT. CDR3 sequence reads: CASSEGQGYSYEQYF. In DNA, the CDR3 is TGTGCCAGCAGTGAGGGACAGGGATACTCCTACGAGCAGTACTTC.

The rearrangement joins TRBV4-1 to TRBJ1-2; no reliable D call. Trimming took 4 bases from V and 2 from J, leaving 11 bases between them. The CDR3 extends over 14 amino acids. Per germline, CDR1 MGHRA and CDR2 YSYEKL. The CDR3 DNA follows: TGCGCCAGCAGCCGGGAAGAGGGAAACTATGGCTACACCTTC. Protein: CASSREEGNYGYTF.

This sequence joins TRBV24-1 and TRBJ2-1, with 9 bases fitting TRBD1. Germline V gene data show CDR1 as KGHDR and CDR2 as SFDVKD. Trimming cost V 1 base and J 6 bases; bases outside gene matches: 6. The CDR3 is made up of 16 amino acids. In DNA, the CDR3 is TGTGCCACCAGTGATTTAAGACAGGGACAGGGCAATGAGCAGTTCTTC. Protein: CATSDLRQGQGNEQFF.

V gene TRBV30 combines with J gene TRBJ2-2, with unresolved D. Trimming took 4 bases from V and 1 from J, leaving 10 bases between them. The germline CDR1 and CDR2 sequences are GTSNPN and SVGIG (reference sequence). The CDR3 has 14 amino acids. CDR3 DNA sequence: TGTGCCTGGACAAACCTATTGAACACCGGGGAGCTGTTTTTT. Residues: CAWTNLLNTGELFF.

The CDR3 coding sequence is TGCGCCAGCAGTTCCCGGTCACCAACTAATGAAAAACTGTTTTTT. Residues: CASSSRSPTNEKLFF. This chain uses TRBV5-1 with TRBJ1-4; D remains ambiguous. Per germline, CDR1 SGHRS and CDR2 YFSETQ. CDR3 size: 15 residues. Deletions cut 5 bases from V and 0 bases from J, with 11 bases between.

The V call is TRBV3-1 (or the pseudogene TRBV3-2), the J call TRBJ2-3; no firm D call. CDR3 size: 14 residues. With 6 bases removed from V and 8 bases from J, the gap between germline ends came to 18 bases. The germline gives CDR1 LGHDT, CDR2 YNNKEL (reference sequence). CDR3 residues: CASSPQPGLGTQYF. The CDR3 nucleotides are TGTGCCAGCAGTCCTCAGCCGGGTCTCGGTACGCAGTATTTT.

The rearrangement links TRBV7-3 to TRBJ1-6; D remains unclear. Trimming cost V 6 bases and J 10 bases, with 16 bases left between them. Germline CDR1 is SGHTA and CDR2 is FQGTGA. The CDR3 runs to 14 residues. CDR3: CASRQGVRGSPLHF. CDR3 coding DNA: TGTGCCAGCAGACAAGGAGTACGAGGCTCACCCCTCCACTTT.

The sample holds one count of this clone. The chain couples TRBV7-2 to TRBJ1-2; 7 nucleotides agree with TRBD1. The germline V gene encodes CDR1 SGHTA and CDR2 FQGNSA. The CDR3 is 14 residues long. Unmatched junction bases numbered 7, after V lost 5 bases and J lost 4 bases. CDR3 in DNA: TGTGCCAGCAGCCCCCGACAGGGCATCTATGGCTACACCTTC. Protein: CASSPRQGIYGYTF.

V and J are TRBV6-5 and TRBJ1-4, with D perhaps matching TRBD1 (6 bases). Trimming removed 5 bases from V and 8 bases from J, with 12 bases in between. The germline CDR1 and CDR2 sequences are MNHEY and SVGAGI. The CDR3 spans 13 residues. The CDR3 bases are TGTGCCAGCAGTCGACAGGTCAAGGAAAAACTGTTTTTT. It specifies CASSRQVKEKLFF.

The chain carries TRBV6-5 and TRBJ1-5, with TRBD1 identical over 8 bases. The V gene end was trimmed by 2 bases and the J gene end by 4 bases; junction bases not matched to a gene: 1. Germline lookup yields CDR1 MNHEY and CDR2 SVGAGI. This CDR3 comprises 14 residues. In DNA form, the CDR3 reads TGTGCCAGCAGTTACGGACAGGGTAATCAGCCCCAGCATTTT. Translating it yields CASSYGQGNQPQHF.

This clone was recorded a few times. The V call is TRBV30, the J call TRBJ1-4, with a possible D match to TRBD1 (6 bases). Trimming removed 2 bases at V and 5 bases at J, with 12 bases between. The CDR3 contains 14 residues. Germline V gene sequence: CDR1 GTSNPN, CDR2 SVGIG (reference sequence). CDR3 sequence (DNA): TGTGCCTGGAGTAGGACAGCCAAAAATGAAAAACTGTTTTTT. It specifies CAWSRTAKNEKLFF.

The chain's CDR3 is CASSLMGLAQPKAFF. As DNA, the CDR3 is TGTGCCAGCAGCTTAATGGGCCTTGCTCAACCTAAAGCTTTCTTT. This chain uses TRBV7-3 with TRBJ1-1; D ambiguous. The CDR3 is 15 residues long. From germline, CDR1 is SGHTA and CDR2 FQGTGA. V gave up 1 base and J gave up 9 bases, with 18 bases separating them.

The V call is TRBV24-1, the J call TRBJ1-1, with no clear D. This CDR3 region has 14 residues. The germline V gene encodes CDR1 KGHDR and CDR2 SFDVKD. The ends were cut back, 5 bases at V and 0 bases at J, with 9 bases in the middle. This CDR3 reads CATSARDLNTEAFF. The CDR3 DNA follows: TGTGCCACCAGTGCGCGCGACTTGAACACTGAAGCTTTCTTT.

CDR3 in DNA: TGCGCCAGCAGCTCGACAGGGTTCAACACTGAAGCTTTCTTT. Translation: CASSSTGFNTEAFF. The chain is built from TRBV5-1 and TRBJ1-1; 7 nucleotides align to TRBD1. The trim removed 3 bases at V and 2 bases at J, leaving 4 bases unmatched. The germline gives CDR1 SGHRS, CDR2 YFSETQ. The CDR3 runs to 14 residues.

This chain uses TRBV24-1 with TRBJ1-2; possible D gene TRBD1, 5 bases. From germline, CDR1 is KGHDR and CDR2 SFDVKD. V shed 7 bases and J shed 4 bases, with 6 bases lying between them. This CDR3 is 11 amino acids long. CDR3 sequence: CATRDSYGYTF. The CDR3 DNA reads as TGTGCCACCAGAGACAGCTATGGCTACACCTTC.

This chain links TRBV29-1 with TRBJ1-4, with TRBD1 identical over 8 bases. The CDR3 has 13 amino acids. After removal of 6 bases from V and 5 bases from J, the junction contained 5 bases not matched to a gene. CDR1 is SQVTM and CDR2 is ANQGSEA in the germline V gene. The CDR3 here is CSVRTGKNEKLFF. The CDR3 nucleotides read TGCAGCGTCCGGACAGGGAAGAATGAAAAACTGTTTTTT.

The CDR3 loop is CASSLSRTGGSETQYF. DNA of the CDR3: TGTGCCAGCAGCTTATCCAGGACAGGGGGCTCGGAGACCCAGTACTTC. The chain recombines TRBV11-2 with TRBJ2-5; 11 bases line up with TRBD1. Germline V gene lookup returns CDR1 SGHAT and CDR2 FQNNGV. The CDR3 is 16 amino acids. The trim removed 2 bases at V and 5 bases at J, leaving 7 bases unmatched.